This T cell receptor (beta chain) was sequenced for a study of T cell responses to AZD1222 COVID-19 vaccine. The method was immunoSEQ multiplex PCR; TCRdb's version includes in-frame clones alone and lacks a portion of them. The sample has over 100,000 clones; roughly 86% are singletons. The V and J ends lost 7 bases and 6 bases respectively, with 10 bases between them. Germline V gives CDR1 SNHLY, CDR2 FYNNEI. CDR3 length: 13 amino acids. The gene calls are TRBV2 and TRBJ1-6, with a tentative D call TRBD1 (6 bases). This sample comprised peripheral blood, obtained on day 0 of AZD1222 vaccination. The receptor's source is an adult in good health. The CDR3 is CASKDSLNSPLHF. The DNA for the CDR3 is TGTGCCAGCAAGGACAGTCTTAATTCACCCCTCCACTTT.